The 27 T cell receptor beta chains listed next were all sequenced from one sample in a study of cytomegalovirus exposure and HLA in healthy donors. This table comes from immunoSEQ multiplex PCR, and its TCRdb copy is limited to in-frame clones, with some not included. Of roughly 150,000 clones in the sample, about nine tenths were seen once. Sequences were obtained from PBMCs. These receptors all come from a woman aged 25 to 39 in good health and CMV-seronegative.

The V gene is TRBV6-4, the J gene TRBJ1-1; D is perhaps TRBD1 (6 bases). Per the germline V gene, CDR1 is MRHNA and CDR2 is SNTAGT. Trimming removed 7 bases from V and 5 bases from J, with 17 bases in between. The CDR3 sequence is 14 residues long. The CDR3 sequence: CASKVGARGTEAFF. The CDR3 DNA is TGTGCCAGCAAAGTGGGGGCTAGAGGTACTGAAGCTTTCTTT.

CDR3 DNA sequence: TGTGCCAGCAGCGGGGGGGCGAACACCGGGGAGCTGTTTTTT. This encodes CASSGGANTGELFF. The rearrangement uses TRBV6-4 and TRBJ2-2; 8 bases are shared with TRBD2. The CDR3 sequence is 14 residues long. Germline CDR1 is MRHNA and CDR2 is SNTAGT. V was pared by 6 bases and J by 0 bases, with 0 bases of the junction left unmatched.

The chain links TRBV19 to TRBJ1-1; D is possibly TRBD1 (5 bases). The ends were cut back, 1 base at V and 1 base at J, with 7 bases in the middle. Germline V gives CDR1 LNHDA, CDR2 SQIVND (reference sequence). This CDR3 comprises 14 residues. The CDR3 is CASSIGGWNTEAFF. The DNA of the CDR3 is TGTGCCAGTAGTATAGGGGGCTGGAACACTGAAGCTTTCTTT.

This clone was recorded only once. The gene calls are TRBV15 and TRBJ2-3; D may correspond to TRBD1 or TRBD2 (6 bases each). Germline V CDR1 and CDR2: LNHNV, YYDKDF (reference sequence). This CDR3 contains 16 residues. Trimming shortened V by 3 bases and J by 2 bases, and 15 bases separated the two germline ends. The CDR3 protein is CATSRGGATFTDTQYF. CDR3 sequence (DNA): TGTGCCACCAGCAGGGGGGGCGCCACGTTCACAGATACGCAGTATTTT.

The rearrangement links TRBV11-2 to TRBJ2-3; the match to TRBD2 covers 7 bases. J lost 5 bases, V lost 1 base, and 9 bases had no gene match. The germline gives CDR1 SGHAT, CDR2 FQNNGV. The CDR3 length is 16 residues. The CDR3 region has the DNA TGTGCCAGCAGCTTAGTTCGCAGCGGGATACGAGATACGCAGTATTTT. This gives the protein CASSLVRSGIRDTQYF.

The V call is TRBV7-8, the J call TRBJ2-1, with D possibly TRBD2 on 5 matching bases. Germline assignment: CDR1 SGHVS and CDR2 FQNEAQ. Trimming removed 1 base from V and 5 bases from J, with 18 bases in between. The CDR3 spans 17 residues. The chain's CDR3 is CASSLESGLLPDNEQFF. The CDR3 DNA is TGTGCCAGCAGCTTAGAGTCCGGACTTCTTCCTGACAATGAGCAGTTCTTC. The full variable domain, rest sourced from reference TRBV7-8 and TRBJ2-1, is GAGVSQSPRYKVAKRGQDVALRCDPISGHVSLFWYQQALGQGPEFLTYFQNEAQLDKSGLPSDRFFAERPEGSVSTLKIQRTQQEDSAVYLCASSLESGLLPDNEQFFGPGTRLTVL.

Here the CDR3 reads CASSLESGVEAFF. CDR3 DNA sequence: TGTGCCAGCAGCTTAGAGTCCGGGGTTGAAGCTTTCTTT. The rearrangement joins TRBV5-6 to TRBJ1-1; D is ambiguous. V dropped 2 bases and J dropped 7 bases, with 12 bases sitting between them. Germline V CDR1 and CDR2: SGHDT, YYEEEE. The CDR3 has 13 amino acids. Using reference TRBV5-6 and TRBJ1-1 for the parts outside the CDR3, the full variable domain is DAGVTQSPTHLIKTRGQQVTLRCSPKSGHDTVSWYQQALGQGPQFIFQYYEEEERQRGNFPDRFSGHQFPNYSSELNVNALLLGDSALYLCASSLESGVEAFFGQGTRLTVV.

The genes are TRBV27 and TRBJ2-7; tentatively, D is TRBD2 (5 bases). CDR1 MNHEY and CDR2 SMNVEV come from the germline V gene (reference sequence). The V and J ends lost 5 bases and 7 bases respectively, with 15 bases between them. This CDR3 region has 13 residues. The CDR3 reads CASSPFPGWEQYF. CDR3 nucleotides: TGTGCCAGCAGTCCCTTCCCGGGGTGGGAGCAGTACTTC.

The rearrangement links TRBV7-9 to TRBJ1-5, with D unclear. This CDR3 has 14 residues. Looked up from germline, CDR1 is SEHNR and CDR2 is FQNEAQ (reference sequence). Trimming took 0 bases from V and 5 from J, leaving 8 bases between them. CDR3: CASSLANTDQPQHF. CDR3 DNA sequence: TGTGCCAGCAGCTTAGCAAACACGGATCAGCCCCAGCATTTT.

J is TRBJ1-1 and V is TRBV2; maybe TRBD1 (6 bases). This CDR3 region has 14 residues. V shed 5 bases and J shed 1 base, with 11 bases lying between them. Germline V gene lookup returns CDR1 SNHLY and CDR2 FYNNEI. The CDR3 protein is CASSPRGANTEAFF. CDR3 in DNA: TGTGCCAGCAGTCCCCGGGGGGCGAACACTGAAGCTTTCTTT.

V usage is TRBV27 and J usage is TRBJ2-7, with D perhaps matching TRBD2 (5 bases). V was trimmed by 3 bases and J by 0 bases, leaving 12 bases between them. The CDR3 extends over 15 amino acids. Germline values: CDR1 MNHEY, CDR2 SMNVEV (reference sequence). This CDR3 reads CASSLQLAGSYEQYF. In DNA, the CDR3 is TGTGCCAGCAGTTTGCAGCTAGCAGGCTCCTACGAGCAGTACTTC.

The V and J genes are TRBV6-5 and TRBJ1-4; D ambiguous. V was shortened by 0 bases and J by 7 bases, with 6 bases between the two germline ends. Per germline, CDR1 MNHEY and CDR2 SVGAGI. The CDR3 spans 13 residues. In DNA, the CDR3 is TGTGCCAGCAGTTACTCGTGGGGTGAAAAACTGTTTTTT. It codes for CASSYSWGEKLFF.

The rearrangement links TRBV12-5 to TRBJ2-3, with 8 bases matching TRBD1. Germline CDR1 and CDR2: LGHNT and FRNRAP. The junction had 14 bases not matched to a gene; V was cut back by 6 bases and J by 3 bases. The CDR3 has 17 amino acids. As DNA, the CDR3 is TGTGCTAGTGGACGCCCACCTTCAGGGGGCAGGACAGATACGCAGTATTTT. Translated, it gives CASGRPPSGGRTDTQYF.

The chain carries TRBV6-1 and TRBJ1-1; TRBD1 aligns across 7 bases. The CDR3 has 14 residues. CDR1 MNHNS and CDR2 SASEGT come from the germline V gene. The J segment lost 1 base and the V segment lost 4 bases, leaving 3 bases of the junction unmatched. CDR3 region: CASSAGGPNTEAFF. CDR3 DNA: TGTGCCAGCAGTGCAGGGGGGCCGAACACTGAAGCTTTCTTT.

Written as DNA, the CDR3 is TGTGCCAGCACCCTGGGAGTACAAGAGACCCAGTACTTC. The encoded protein is CASTLGVQETQYF. This sequence joins TRBV11-2 and TRBJ2-5; possibly TRBD2 for D (5 bases). The CDR3 has 13 residues. V shed 7 bases and J shed 2 bases, with 11 bases lying between them. CDR1 and CDR2 (germline): SGHAT, FQNNGV. Complete variable domain (other parts from reference TRBV11-2 and TRBJ2-5): EAGVAQSPRYKIIEKRQSVAFWCNPISGHATLYWYQQILGQGPKLLIQFQNNGVVDDSQLPKDRFSAERLKGVDSTLKIQPAKLEDSAVYLCASTLGVQETQYFGPGTRLLVL.

The gene calls are TRBV2 and TRBJ2-5; 9 bases line up with TRBD1. The germline V gene encodes CDR1 SNHLY and CDR2 FYNNEI. CDR3 length equals 16 residues. Losses at the gene ends were 4 bases for V and 5 bases for J; bases not matched to a gene: 11. The chain's CDR3 is CASSVGGTGPSETQYF. CDR3 in DNA: TGTGCCAGCAGTGTGGGTGGGACAGGGCCGTCGGAGACCCAGTACTTC.

The chain joins TRBV6-1 to TRBJ1-6; tentatively, D is TRBD1 (5 bases). V lost 4 bases and J lost 6, with 13 bases in between. CDR3 length: 15 residues. Germline values: CDR1 MNHNS, CDR2 SASEGT. CDR3 nucleotides: TGTGCCAGCAGTGCCGGGCAGACAGCTAATTCACCCCTCCACTTT. This sequence encodes CASSAGQTANSPLHF.

The J gene is TRBJ2-7, the V gene TRBV4-1, with 11 bases fitting TRBD1. The J segment lost 2 bases and the V segment lost 3 bases, leaving 3 bases of the junction unmatched. CDR3 length equals 15 residues. Germline CDR1 is MGHRA and CDR2 is YSYEKL. CDR3 loop: CASSQVGQGAYEQYF. CDR3 bases: TGCGCCAGCAGCCAGGTGGGACAGGGGGCCTACGAGCAGTACTTC.

J is TRBJ2-5 and V is TRBV6-6, with TRBD1 as a possible D gene (6 bases). The CDR3 is 15 residues long. V shed 1 base and J shed 5 bases, with 14 bases lying between them. CDR1 MNHNY and CDR2 SVGAGI come from the germline V gene (reference sequence). This CDR3 reads CASSYYRVMGETQYF. The DNA for the CDR3 is TGTGCCAGCAGTTACTACAGGGTGATGGGTGAGACCCAGTACTTC.

This rearrangement joins TRBV28 to TRBJ1-2; D is ambiguous. The CDR3 is 14 residues long. Trimming took off 6 bases at V and 5 bases at J, with 16 bases between the two ends. Germline CDR1 MDHEN, CDR2 SYDVKM. The CDR3 coding sequence is TGTGCCAGCAGATCCACGGAGGGTGGGTATGGCTACACCTTC. Translating gives CASRSTEGGYGYTF.

This chain joins TRBV5-1 and TRBJ2-3; D remains unclear. Germline V gene lookup returns CDR1 SGHRS and CDR2 YFSETQ. With 0 bases removed from V and 0 bases from J, the gap between germline ends came to 14 bases. The CDR3 sequence is 17 residues long. The DNA for the CDR3 is TGCGCCAGCAGCTTGGGCGCTAGATCCTCTAGCACAGATACGCAGTATTTT. It translates to CASSLGARSSSTDTQYF.

This chain links TRBV13 with TRBJ2-7, with unresolved D. The CDR3 extends over 11 amino acids. Germline V CDR1 and CDR2: PRHDT, FYEKMQ (reference sequence). V lost 3 bases and J 5 bases, leaving 5 bases between the germline ends. Here the CDR3 DNA reads TGTGCCAGCAGCTTTGACCACGAGCAGTACTTC. Its protein product is CASSFDHEQYF.

This clone came up once. This chain joins TRBV4-1 and TRBJ1-2; TRBD1 agrees at 10 bases. The germline V gene encodes CDR1 MGHRA and CDR2 YSYEKL. V lost 0 bases, J lost 0 bases, and 7 bases stayed unmatched. CDR3 length equals 18 residues. The CDR3 region is CASSQDRTGGPANYGYTF. CDR3 in DNA: TGCGCCAGCAGCCAAGACCGGACAGGGGGTCCAGCTAACTATGGCTACACCTTC.

The chain is built from TRBV11-2 and TRBJ1-1, with TRBD1 identical over 11 bases. The junction had 7 bases not matched to a gene; V was cut back by 5 bases and J by 2 bases. The CDR3 is 16 residues long. The V gene's germline CDR1 is SGHAT and CDR2 FQNNGV. Here the CDR3 DNA reads TGTGCCAGCAGCCCTTGGACAGGGGGCGGAAACACTGAAGCTTTCTTT. This codes for CASSPWTGGGNTEAFF. The variable domain in full, completed from reference TRBV11-2 and TRBJ1-1, reads EAGVAQSPRYKIIEKRQSVAFWCNPISGHATLYWYQQILGQGPKLLIQFQNNGVVDDSQLPKDRFSAERLKGVDSTLKIQPAKLEDSAVYLCASSPWTGGGNTEAFFGQGTRLTVV.

CDR3 protein: CASSFGQGYNEQFF. The DNA of the CDR3 is TGTGCCAGCAGTTTCGGACAGGGCTACAATGAGCAGTTCTTC. V usage is TRBV27 and J usage is TRBJ2-1; 8 bases fit TRBD1. Germline trimming cut 3 bases from V and 3 bases from J; bases unmatched to any gene: 1. Germline CDR1 reads MNHEY; CDR2 reads SMNVEV (reference sequence). The CDR3 is 14 residues long.

The V and J genes are TRBV19 and TRBJ1-1; 7 bases are shared with TRBD1. CDR3 length: 15 amino acids. V dropped 5 bases and J dropped 3; count of bases not matched to a gene: 9. Germline assignment: CDR1 LNHDA and CDR2 SQIVND (reference sequence). CDR3 coding DNA: TGTGCCAGTAGTCCCCGTGGAGGGGGCTACACTGAAGCTTTCTTT. The encoded protein is CASSPRGGGYTEAFF.

The V call is TRBV7-8, the J call TRBJ1-5; D unresolved. The CDR3 has 12 residues. V was shortened by 5 bases and J by 4 bases, with 6 bases between the two germline ends. Germline lookup yields CDR1 SGHVS and CDR2 FQNEAQ. The CDR3 loop reads CASSPKNQPQHF. CDR3 DNA sequence: TGTGCCAGCAGCCCCAAAAATCAGCCCCAGCATTTT.